The source of this T cell receptor beta chain is a study of sequential checkpoint blockade in melanoma. Study details: DNA from 91 pretreatment tumor samples underwent TCRβ immunosequencing.

The table came from immunoSEQ multiplex PCR; TCRdb's copy has only in-frame clones and leaves some out. The repertoire holds some 9,200 clones, with approximately 25% as singletons. Findings of the study overall: Response in arm A was associated with pretreatment TIL clonality.

V shed 6 bases, J shed 5 bases, and the junction held 10 bases outside the gene matches. The CDR3 covers 15 residues. In this sample, this clone turned up many times. Its cognate antigen is unknown. As to treatment: randomized to nivolumab then ipilimumab (arm A) or the reverse (arm B). This specimen consisted of tumor tissue (inferred from file names), obtained from a patient given nivolumab and ipilimumab in sequence. The chain carries TRBV23-1 and TRBJ2-5; 9 nucleotides line up with TRBD1. TRBV23-1 is filed as an ORF, its function uncertain. The sequence was collected from a human donor with melanoma. The CDR3 nucleotides are TGCGCCAGCAGCTTTGCGGACAGGGGAATCGAGACCCAGTACTTC. The encoded protein is CASSFADRGIETQYF.